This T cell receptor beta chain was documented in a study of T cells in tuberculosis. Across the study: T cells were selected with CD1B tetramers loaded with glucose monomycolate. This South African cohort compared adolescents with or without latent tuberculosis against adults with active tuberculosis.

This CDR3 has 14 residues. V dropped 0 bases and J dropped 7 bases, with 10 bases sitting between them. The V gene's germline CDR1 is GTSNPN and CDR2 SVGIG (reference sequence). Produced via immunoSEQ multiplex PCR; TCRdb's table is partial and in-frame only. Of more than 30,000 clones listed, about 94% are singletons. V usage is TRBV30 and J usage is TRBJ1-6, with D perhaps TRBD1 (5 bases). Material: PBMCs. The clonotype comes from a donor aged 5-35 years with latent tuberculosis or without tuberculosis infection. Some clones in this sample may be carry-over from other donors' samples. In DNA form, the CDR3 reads TGTGCCTGGAGTGTAGGGACTCTCAATTCACCCCTCCACTTT. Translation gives CAWSVGTLNSPLHF.